Detailed here is one T cell receptor beta chain. The target antigen is unknown. The data were obtained in a study of vaccination effects on CD4 cells after COVID-19. TCRdb keeps only in-frame clones here, not all; method: immunoSEQ multiplex PCR. The sample has around 63,000 clones, approximately 75% seen once. With the ViraFEST assay, the study expanded antigen-specific CD4+ T cells using viral peptide pools, then sequenced them. Scientists isolated CD4+ T cells after a roughly nine-day culture period ended. Nucleocapsid antibodies stayed negative before and after vaccination, showing no earlier SARS-CoV-2 infection. Study-wide points: From healthy vaccinees, only 1 of 255 vaccine-induced clones also reacted to common cold coronaviruses.

This CDR3 region has 14 residues. Looked up from germline, CDR1 is MNHEY and CDR2 is SVGAGI. The V gene lost 2 bases and the J gene lost 7 bases, with 11 bases spanning the gap. The material sequenced was CD4+ T cells from PBMCs cultured with HCoV-OC43 spike peptides, taken before COVID-19 vaccination. The subset was: HCoV-OC43 spike overlapping peptide pool stimulation. The chain is built from TRBV6-5 and TRBJ1-4; D possibly corresponds to TRBD1 (5 bases). The clonotype originates from a human donor who received a COVID-19 vaccine. The CDR3 DNA sequence: TGTGCCAGCAGTTACGACGCTAGGGGTGAAAAACTGTTTTTT. Its protein product is CASSYDARGEKLFF.